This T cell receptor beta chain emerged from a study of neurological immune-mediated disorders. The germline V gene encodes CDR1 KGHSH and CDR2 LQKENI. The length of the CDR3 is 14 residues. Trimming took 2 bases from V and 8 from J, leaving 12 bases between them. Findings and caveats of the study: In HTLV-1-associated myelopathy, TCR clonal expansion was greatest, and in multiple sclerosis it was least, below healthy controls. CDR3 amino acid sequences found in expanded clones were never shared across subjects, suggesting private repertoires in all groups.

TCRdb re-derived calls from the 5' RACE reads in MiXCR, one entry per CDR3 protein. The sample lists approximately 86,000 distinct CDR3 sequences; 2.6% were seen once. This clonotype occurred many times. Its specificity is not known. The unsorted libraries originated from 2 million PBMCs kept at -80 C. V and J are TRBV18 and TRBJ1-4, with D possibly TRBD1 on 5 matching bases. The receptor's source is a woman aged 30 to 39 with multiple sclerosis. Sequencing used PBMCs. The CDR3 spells CASSPGQGREKLFF. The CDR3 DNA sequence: TGTGCCAGCTCACCAGGCCAGGGCCGGGAAAAACTGTTTTTT.